The 6 T cell receptor beta chains below come from one sample, sequenced in a study of shared clonotypes between healthy human individuals (dated by TCRdb to 2020 to 2021). For the CD8 naive samples, CD45RO-negative cells were positively selected for CCR7, yielding a CD45RA+CCR7+ population from which TemRA cells were excluded. Library construction relied on the immunoSEQ multiplex PCR assay. TCRdb's version of the immuneACCESS table is confined to in-frame rearrangements and falls short of the full clone set. An unresolved V gene accounts for under half of the shortfall where checked; the remainder is of unknown origin. Within this sample are roughly 2 million clones, with 85% to 95% of them counted one time only. The top ten clonotypes cover 1% to 1.3% of the sample. Sequences were obtained from naive CD8+ T cells sorted from blood. Read against the paper, the sample's cell subset or site label means: CD45RA+CCR7+. These receptors came from a man aged 18 to 30 in good health.

CDR3 region: CASSPPQGHTEAFF. CDR3 bases: TGTGCCAGCAGCCCACCTCAGGGACACACTGAAGCTTTCTTT. V gene TRBV7-9 combines with J gene TRBJ1-1; perhaps TRBD1 as D (5 bases). Germline V lookup: CDR1 SEHNR, CDR2 FQNEAQ (reference sequence). The CDR3 totals 14 residues. Trimming pared 5 bases from V and 3 bases from J, leaving 13 bases between.

Here the CDR3 DNA reads TGTGCCAGCAGTGAAGATCCCGGGGCAGAGGGGTACAATGAGCAGTTCTTC. Protein product: CASSEDPGAEGYNEQFF. The rearrangement joins TRBV6-1 to TRBJ2-1; either TRBD1 or TRBD2 may supply D (5 bases each). V dropped 1 base and J dropped 4 bases, with 17 bases sitting between them. The CDR3 sequence is 17 residues long. Germline-derived CDR1 and CDR2 are MNHNS and SASEGT.

This chain joins TRBV7-9 and TRBJ2-3; 12 nucleotides match TRBD2. The CDR3 length is 16 residues. CDR1 is SEHNR and CDR2 is FQNEAQ in the germline V gene (reference sequence). With 4 bases clipped from V and 4 bases from J, the junction kept 6 bases outside the gene matches. The CDR3 coding sequence is TGTGCCAGCAGCTCTCGGACTAGCGGGGTCCCAGATACGCAGTATTTT. Translated: CASSSRTSGVPDTQYF.

The chain joins TRBV2 to TRBJ2-5; D possibly uses TRBD1 or TRBD2 (5 bases each). This CDR3 spans 13 amino acids. Trimming removed 1 base from V and 5 bases from J, with 8 bases in between. The V gene's germline CDR1 is SNHLY and CDR2 FYNNEI. The CDR3 sequence is CASSEGGSETQYF. The CDR3 DNA reads TGTGCCAGCAGTGAAGGGGGGTCGGAGACCCAGTACTTC.

The chain links TRBV2 to TRBJ2-3, with TRBD1 matching over 7 bases. The V segment lost 1 base and the J segment 5 bases; nucleotides outside the gene matches: 6. The CDR3 totals 15 residues. The germline CDR1 and CDR2 sequences are SNHLY and FYNNEI. This chain's CDR3 is CASSEGTGSGDTQYF. CDR3 in DNA: TGTGCCAGCAGTGAAGGGACAGGTTCAGGAGATACGCAGTATTTT. The full variable domain, rest sourced from reference TRBV2 and TRBJ2-3, is EPEVTQTPSHQVTQMGQEVILRCVPISNHLYFYWYRQILGQKVEFLVSFYNNEISEKSEIFDDQFSVERPDGSNFTLKIRSTKLEDSAMYFCASSEGTGSGDTQYFGPGTRLTVL.

This rearrangement joins TRBV28 to TRBJ1-1, with D perhaps TRBD1 (5 bases). V lost 1 base to trimming and J lost 3 bases, with 9 bases between them. The CDR3 consists of 14 residues. Germline V gene data show CDR1 as MDHEN and CDR2 as SYDVKM. CDR3 loop: CASSLSGFDTEAFF. The CDR3 DNA is TGTGCCAGCAGTTTATCAGGGTTTGACACTGAAGCTTTCTTT.